This T cell receptor beta chain was retrieved from a study of radiation and T cells in renal cell carcinoma. Generated by immunoSEQ multiplex PCR, the TCRdb table keeps only in-frame clones and is missing some. The table lists 130,000 to 150,000 clones, approximately 91% of them singletons. Regarding time point: baseline pretreatment blood. Treatment meaning: 15 Gy SBRT to primary tumor, nephrectomy 4 weeks later. Serial blood draws occurred at baseline and 2 and 4 weeks post-SBRT. This renal cell carcinoma was of the clear cell type. Study-wide results and limits: In blood, top tumor clones expanded by 2 weeks, shrinking by 4.

With 3 bases removed from V and 0 bases from J, the gap between germline ends came to 16 bases. This CDR3 contains 18 residues. Germline V CDR1 and CDR2: SGHRS, YFSETQ. As to this clone: Antigen specificity is unknown.

The source material was blood, sampled from a patient whose treatment included radiotherapy and nephrectomy. The V gene is TRBV5-1, the J gene TRBJ1-6, with D possibly matching TRBD1 (6 bases). The sequence came from a woman in her forties or fifties with renal cell carcinoma. In DNA, the CDR3 is TGCGCCAGCAGCTACGGGACACCTCACTACTCCTATAATTCACCCCTCCACTTT. This encodes CASSYGTPHYSYNSPLHF.